Given below is one TCR beta chain in context. This entry is derived from a study of T cell responses to AZD1222 COVID-19 vaccine. On the study more broadly: Analysis merged second doses at about 4 or about 12 weeks.

TCRdb's table, derived via immunoSEQ multiplex PCR, lists solely in-frame clones and lacks some. The table records about 120,000 clones, around 92% of them present only once. Germline V gives CDR1 SGHNT, CDR2 YYREEE (reference sequence). This CDR3 spans 16 amino acids. Between the trimmed V and J ends, which lost 4 bases and 4 bases, there was a span of 17 bases. The clonotype comes from an adult in good health. V and J are TRBV5-4 and TRBJ2-2; TRBD1 is a possible D gene (6 bases). Sequencing was performed on peripheral blood, taken on day 0 of AZD1222 vaccination. The CDR3 reads CASSLGAGVTTGELFF. The CDR3 nucleotides are TGTGCCAGCAGCCTCGGAGCAGGGGTTACCACCGGGGAGCTGTTTTTT. Looking up the rest from reference TRBV5-4 and TRBJ2-2 gives the full variable domain: ETGVTQSPTHLIKTRGQQVTLRCSSQSGHNTVSWYQQALGQGPQFIFQYYREEENGRGNFPPRFSGLQFPNYSSELNVNALELDDSALYLCASSLGAGVTTGELFFGEGSRLTVL.